The clone carrying this T cell receptor beta chain has a handful of counts. These data belong to a study of response to subunit inactivated influenza vaccine. Germline CDR1 and CDR2: MDHEN and SYDVKM. There are 13 residues in the CDR3. In TCRdb, the RT-PCR reads were re-called with MiXCR into one record per CDR3 protein. The top ten hold roughly 10% of the sample, which has under 950,000 distinct CDR3 sequences, over 20% seen once. This chain joins TRBV28 and TRBJ2-1, with 7 bases that match TRBD2. The receptor was derived from a man aged 50-60 years who received an inactivated influenza vaccine. Sequences were derived from PBMCs from blood, sampled 5 days after vaccination. The CDR3 spells CRASGRSYNEQFF. The CDR3 region has the DNA TGTCGGGCTAGCGGAAGATCCTACAATGAGCAGTTCTTC.